The 15 T cell receptor beta chains listed next were all sequenced from one sample in a study of cytotoxic CD8 clonotypes in ibrutinib-treated CLL. Method: immunoSEQ multiplex PCR; TCRdb's copy keeps in-frame clones and lacks some. The sample holds about 140,000 clones, more than 70% seen once. Sequenced material: PBMCs, taken after 36 months of ibrutinib treatment. The receptors come from a human donor with chronic lymphocytic leukemia.

This chain joins TRBV21-1 and TRBJ2-7; the table's D call TRBD2 went unverified against the DNA. TRBV21-1 counts as a pseudogene. This CDR3 comprises 15 residues. CDR3 sequence: CASTPGGGRTYEQYF. CDR3 sequence (DNA): TGTGCCAGCACCCCAGGTGGGGGGAGGACGTACGAGCAGTACTTC.

In DNA, the CDR3 is TGCGCCAGCAGTGGCTGGGGACCAGCCCGGCAGACCCAGTACTTC. Amino acid sequence: CASSGWGPARQTQYF. The chain employs TRBV10-2 and TRBJ2-5; D is possibly TRBD1 or TRBD2 (5 bases each). V lost 4 bases and J 6 bases, leaving 18 bases between the germline ends. The CDR3 length is 15 residues. Per the germline V gene, CDR1 is WSHSY and CDR2 is SAAADI.

This clone has a single count. The chain uses TRBV6-5 and TRBJ2-6; D is perhaps TRBD1 (6 bases). In germline, CDR1 is MNHEY, CDR2 SVGAGI. The V gene lost 0 bases and the J gene lost 4 bases, with 10 bases spanning the gap. CDR3 length: 16 amino acids. In DNA form, the CDR3 reads TGTGCCAGCAGTTACTCCTTGACAGGAGGGGCCAACGTCCTGACTTTC. It specifies CASSYSLTGGANVLTF.

The CDR3 reads CSVSPNAAKNIQYF. The CDR3 nucleotides read TGCAGCGTTTCGCCGAATGCGGCCAAAAACATTCAGTACTTC. The V and J genes are TRBV29-1 and TRBJ2-4, with no clear D. Between the trimmed V and J ends, which lost 5 bases and 1 base, there was a span of 12 bases. The CDR3 is made up of 14 amino acids. Germline values: CDR1 SQVTM, CDR2 ANQGSEA.

The chain couples TRBV5-1 to TRBJ2-7; D possibly corresponds to TRBD1 (6 bases). Germline values: CDR1 SGHRS, CDR2 YFSETQ. V was pared by 6 bases and J by 1 base, with 17 bases between. This CDR3 spans 15 amino acids. CDR3: CASTDRDKDSYEQYF. The CDR3 region has the DNA TGCGCCAGCACCGATCGGGACAAAGATTCCTACGAGCAGTACTTC. Together with reference TRBV5-1 and TRBJ2-7, the CDR3 gives the full variable domain: KAGVTQTPRYLIKTRGQQVTLSCSPISGHRSVSWYQQTPGQGLQFLFEYFSETQRNKGNFPGRFSGRQFSNSRSEMNVSTLELGDSALYLCASTDRDKDSYEQYFGPGTRLTVT.

The sample holds a few counts of this clone. The V call is TRBV2, the J call TRBJ2-2; D gene unclear. Trimming took 3 bases from V and 4 from J, leaving 9 bases between them. The germline V gene has CDR1 SNHLY and CDR2 FYNNEI. This CDR3 has 14 residues. The DNA of the CDR3 is TGTGCCAGCAGTGATAGAATTGGCACCGGGGAGCTGTTTTTT. Residues: CASSDRIGTGELFF.

This clone has only one observation. DNA for the CDR3: TGTGCCAGCAGCAGGGAGGGCGCGCCCTCCTACAATGAGCAGTTCTTC. Translated, it gives CASSREGAPSYNEQFF. J is TRBJ2-1 and V is TRBV6-4; TRBD2 aligns across 7 bases. The CDR3 loop spans 16 amino acids. The V gene's germline CDR1 is MRHNA and CDR2 SNTAGT. V lost 6 bases and J lost 0; bases outside the gene matches: 8.

This chain connects TRBV18 to TRBJ2-1, with a tentative D call TRBD1 (6 bases). This CDR3 has 15 amino acids. Germline assignment: CDR1 KGHSH and CDR2 LQKENI. The germline V and J ends were trimmed by 6 bases and 1 base, with 13 bases remaining between them. In DNA form, the CDR3 reads TGTGCCAGCTCCCACAGGGACGTTTCCTACAATGAGCAGTTCTTC. Translated: CASSHRDVSYNEQFF.

The chain has TRBV11-2 and TRBJ2-5; D is possibly TRBD1 or TRBD2 (5 bases each). The CDR3 runs 15 residues. Germline V gene data show CDR1 as SGHAT and CDR2 as FQNNGV. V was clipped by 5 bases and J by 5 bases, with 18 bases between them. The CDR3, as DNA: TGTGCCAGCAGCCGGAATAGGGGAGAATGGGAGACCCAGTACTTC. Its protein product is CASSRNRGEWETQYF. Complete variable domain (other parts from reference TRBV11-2 and TRBJ2-5): EAGVAQSPRYKIIEKRQSVAFWCNPISGHATLYWYQQILGQGPKLLIQFQNNGVVDDSQLPKDRFSAERLKGVDSTLKIQPAKLEDSAVYLCASSRNRGEWETQYFGPGTRLLVL.

Turning to this clone: Other DNA sequences from this sample encode an identical CDR3 as well. The gene calls are TRBV19 and TRBJ1-4; D unclear. The CDR3 has 11 amino acids. The germline CDR1 and CDR2 sequences are LNHDA and SQIVND (reference sequence). The V gene lost 3 bases and the J gene lost 8 bases, with 4 bases spanning the gap. The DNA for the CDR3 is TGTGCCAGTAGTATTGGGGAAAAACTGTTTTTT. Its protein is CASSIGEKLFF.

The chain links TRBV28 to TRBJ2-7; D call uncertain. The CDR3 sequence is 11 residues long. From germline, CDR1 is MDHEN and CDR2 SYDVKM. Trimming took 6 bases from V and 4 from J, leaving 7 bases between them. The chain's CDR3 is CASSRMYEQYF. The CDR3 region has the DNA TGTGCCAGCAGCCGGATGTACGAGCAGTACTTC.

This clone was recorded once. The chain employs TRBV10-1 and TRBJ1-2; 8 nucleotides match TRBD1. With 2 bases clipped from V and 5 bases from J, the junction kept 4 bases outside the gene matches. There are 14 residues in the CDR3. The germline V gene has CDR1 WNHNN and CDR2 SYGVQD (reference sequence). The CDR3 bases are TGCGCCAGCAGTGAGGGGACAGGACGATATGGCTACACCTTC. As protein: CASSEGTGRYGYTF.

At least ten counts were recorded for this clone. This sequence joins TRBV6-4 and TRBJ1-5; a weak D match, TRBD1 (5 bases). Looked up from germline, CDR1 is MRHNA and CDR2 is SNTAGT. CDR3 length equals 13 residues. V was clipped by 4 bases and J by 4 bases, with 8 bases between them. CDR3 bases: TGTGCCAGCAGTGTAGGGGAGAATCAGCCCCAGCATTTT. Amino acid sequence: CASSVGENQPQHF.

This clone appeared a few times. This rearrangement joins TRBV10-3 to TRBJ1-5, with no clear D. The V gene's germline CDR1 is ENHRY and CDR2 SYGVKD. This CDR3 region has 13 residues. Trimming stripped 10 bases from V and 0 bases from J, with 10 bases between. DNA of the CDR3: TGTGCCACAACCGGGGATAGCAATCAGCCCCAGCATTTT. Translated, it gives CATTGDSNQPQHF.

V gene TRBV10-2 combines with J gene TRBJ1-5; no firm D call. The germline gives CDR1 WSHSY, CDR2 SAAADI. The CDR3 sequence is 12 residues long. The V end was cut by 6 bases, the J end by 1 base, with 4 bases between. CDR3 residues: CASRGSNQPQHF. For the CDR3, the DNA is TGCGCCAGCAGGGGGAGCAATCAGCCCCAGCATTTT.